A single sample is the source of the 22 T cell receptor beta chains below, sequenced in a study of radiotherapy plus CTLA-4 blockade in lung cancer. Repertoires were generated with immunoSEQ multiplex PCR, while TCRdb's copy carries only in-frame clones and drops some. The sample has around 80,000 clones, roughly 69% seen once. This specimen consisted of peripheral blood, obtained from a patient treated with radiotherapy plus ipilimumab. The receptor set was obtained from a human donor with non-small cell lung cancer whose response to radiotherapy plus ipilimumab could not be evaluated.

The J gene is TRBJ1-2, the V gene TRBV7-9; TRBD1 aligns across 7 bases. CDR3 length equals 13 residues. The ends lost 4 bases at V and 8 bases at J; junction bases unmatched: 7. The germline gives CDR1 SEHNR, CDR2 FQNEAQ (reference sequence). Here the CDR3 DNA reads TGTGCCAGCAGCTCTCCCGGGACAGAAGGCTACACCTTC. Protein sequence: CASSSPGTEGYTF.

The J gene is TRBJ2-7, the V gene TRBV2; 10 bases are shared with TRBD1. The CDR3 is made up of 13 amino acids. From germline, CDR1 is SNHLY and CDR2 FYNNEI. V was pared by 5 bases and J by 5 bases, with 3 bases of the junction left unmatched. The CDR3 here is CASSPGTGDEQYF. The DNA for the CDR3 is TGTGCCAGCAGTCCCGGGACAGGGGACGAGCAGTACTTC.

The CDR3 coding sequence is TGTGCCAGCAGCGTAATGACTAGCGGGAGCCCCAATGAGCAGTTCTTC. Translated: CASSVMTSGSPNEQFF. This rearrangement joins TRBV7-8 to TRBJ2-1, with 12 bases lining up with TRBD2. Per the germline V gene, CDR1 is SGHVS and CDR2 is FQNEAQ. Germline trimming cut 5 bases from V and 6 bases from J; bases unmatched to any gene: 8. CDR3 length: 16 residues. Full variable domain (remainder filled in from reference TRBV7-8 and TRBJ2-1): GAGVSQSPRYKVAKRGQDVALRCDPISGHVSLFWYQQALGQGPEFLTYFQNEAQLDKSGLPSDRFFAERPEGSVSTLKIQRTQQEDSAVYLCASSVMTSGSPNEQFFGPGTRLTVL.

The chain recombines TRBV5-1 with TRBJ1-1; maybe TRBD1 (6 bases). Germline loops: CDR1 SGHRS, CDR2 YFSETQ. CDR3 length equals 13 residues. Trimming took 4 bases from V and 6 from J, leaving 13 bases between them. The CDR3 sequence: CASSGQGGAEAFF. The CDR3 nucleotides read TGCGCCAGCAGCGGACAAGGGGGGGCTGAAGCTTTCTTT.

The rearrangement joins TRBV6-1 to TRBJ2-5; 8 bases line up with TRBD1. Germline assignment: CDR1 MNHNS and CDR2 SASEGT. This CDR3 has 13 amino acids. V dropped 2 bases and J dropped 14; count of bases not matched to a gene: 10. The CDR3 spells CASSEMGEGTGYF. The CDR3 DNA reads TGTGCCAGCAGTGAAATGGGGGAAGGGACAGGATACTTC.

This clone was observed a few times. This chain joins TRBV6-6 and TRBJ1-2; 12 nucleotides match TRBD1. V shed 10 bases and J 8 bases; nucleotides not matched to a gene: 8. This CDR3 region has 13 residues. The V gene's germline CDR1 is MNHNY and CDR2 SVGAGI (reference sequence). CDR3 bases: TGTGCCACCCACGGGACAGGGGGCGGCGGCTACACCTTC. This codes for CATHGTGGGGYTF.

The chain employs TRBV5-6 and TRBJ1-2; 7 bases map to TRBD1. V lost 4 bases, J lost 0 bases, and 6 bases stayed unmatched. Germline CDR1 is SGHDT and CDR2 is YYEEEE. The CDR3 is 15 amino acids. CDR3 nucleotide sequence: TGTGCCAGCAGCCACGACAGGGATGCTAACTATGGCTACACCTTC. Encoded protein: CASSHDRDANYGYTF.

The J gene is TRBJ2-1, the V gene TRBV20-1; 7 bases fit TRBD2. The junction had 6 bases not matched to a gene; V was cut back by 0 bases and J by 16 bases. Per germline, CDR1 DFQATT and CDR2 SNEGSKA (reference sequence). This CDR3 has 11 amino acids. CDR3 amino acids: CSARDGRDPFF. The CDR3, as DNA: TGCAGTGCTAGAGATGGGAGGGACCCCTTCTTC.

This chain connects TRBV5-1 to TRBJ1-2, with 9 bases aligning to TRBD1. The CDR3 has 13 residues. J gave up 8 bases and V 1 base, and 3 bases lay outside the gene matches. Germline CDR1 is SGHRS and CDR2 is YFSETQ. CDR3 nucleotide sequence: TGCGCCAGCAGCTTGACAGGGGGCGGAGGCTACACCTTC. Amino acid sequence: CASSLTGGGGYTF.

This clone was seen ten or more times. The chain couples TRBV5-5 to TRBJ1-5, with 10 positions matching TRBD1. The CDR3 consists of 16 residues. Germline V gives CDR1 SGHKS, CDR2 YYEKEE (reference sequence). The V segment lost 4 bases and the J segment 5 bases; nucleotides outside the gene matches: 9. CDR3 DNA sequence: TGTGCCAGCAGCCCCAGCCCCGACAGGGGGCATCAGCCCCAGCATTTT. It yields the protein CASSPSPDRGHQPQHF. Looking up the rest from reference TRBV5-5 and TRBJ1-5 gives the full variable domain: DAGVTQSPTHLIKTRGQQVTLRCSPISGHKSVSWYQQVLGQGPQFIFQYYEKEERGRGNFPDRFSARQFPNYSSELNVNALLLGDSALYLCASSPSPDRGHQPQHFGDGTRLSIL.

The sample holds a few counts of this clone. The J gene is TRBJ2-7, the V gene TRBV30; 8 bases map to TRBD1. The V gene end was trimmed by 3 bases and the J gene end by 4 bases; junction bases not matched to a gene: 5. The V gene's germline CDR1 is GTSNPN and CDR2 SVGIG (reference sequence). The CDR3 consists of 13 residues. Here the CDR3 DNA reads TGTGCCTGGAGGGACAGGGTGGGGTACGAGCAGTACTTC. Translating gives CAWRDRVGYEQYF. Supplemented by reference TRBV30 and TRBJ2-7, the full variable domain reads SQTIHQWPATLVQPVGSPLSLECTVEGTSNPNLYWYRQAAGRGLQLLFYSVGIGQISSEVPQNLSASRPQDRQFILSSKKLLLSDSGFYLCAWRDRVGYEQYFGPGTRLTVT.

Worth noting for this clone: One end of the junction does not line up with germline, which may come from a read error. Other DNA sequences from this sample encode an identical CDR3 as well. The gene calls are TRBV18 and TRBJ2-5; 7 bases align to TRBD1. Per the germline V gene, CDR1 is KGHSH and CDR2 is LQKENI. The CDR3 consists of 13 residues. CDR3 in DNA: TGTGCCAGTTCACCGGGACAGCCCCCGGCCCAGTACTTC. Amino acid sequence: CASSPGQPPAQYF. Using reference TRBV18 and TRBJ2-5 for the parts outside the CDR3, the full variable domain is NAGVMQNPRHLVRRRGQEARLRCSPMKGHSHVYWYRQLPEEGLKFMVYLQKENIIDESGMPKERFSAEFPKEGPSILRIQQVVRGDSAAYFCASSPGQPPAQYFGPGTRLLVL.

This clone has only a few counts. The CDR3 nucleotides read TGTGCCAGCAGCCCTGACCCGGGGGGGACTGATGAGCAGTTCTTC. Its translation is CASSPDPGGTDEQFF. The chain recombines TRBV7-7 with TRBJ2-1; 8 bases are shared with TRBD2. Germline CDR1 SSHAT, CDR2 FNYEAQ (reference sequence). This CDR3 has 15 amino acids. The V segment lost 5 bases and the J segment 8 bases; nucleotides outside the gene matches: 11.

V is TRBV5-1 and J is TRBJ1-1; no definite D call. The germline gives CDR1 SGHRS, CDR2 YFSETQ. The CDR3 spans 17 residues. The germline V and J ends were trimmed by 5 bases and 5 bases, with 25 bases remaining between them. The CDR3 bases are TGCGCCAGCAGACCCCTACCGTTTGGGCAGACGAGAACTGAAGCTTTCTTT. Translated: CASRPLPFGQTRTEAFF.

Notes on this clone: The sample carries other DNA sequences with the same CDR3. The chain is built from TRBV5-1 and TRBJ1-2; 7 nucleotides match TRBD1. Trimming took 0 bases from V and 6 from J; bases not matched to a gene: 2. This CDR3 is 13 amino acids long. Germline-derived CDR1 and CDR2 are SGHRS and YFSETQ. CDR3 sequence reads: CASSLGQGDGYTF. The CDR3 DNA reads as TGCGCCAGCAGCTTGGGACAGGGAGATGGCTACACCTTC.

The chain combines TRBV2 with TRBJ1-4, with 7 bases fitting TRBD1. Germline V CDR1 and CDR2: SNHLY, FYNNEI. The CDR3 totals 14 residues. The ends lost 6 bases at V and 4 bases at J; junction bases unmatched: 5. CDR3 sequence reads: CASRKQGLNEKLFF. CDR3 coding DNA: TGTGCCAGCAGGAAACAGGGGCTTAATGAAAAACTGTTTTTT.

This chain joins TRBV5-3 and TRBJ1-2; D gene ambiguous. TRBV5-3 has ORF status, its function being uncertain. V was shortened by 4 bases and J by 2 bases, with 18 bases between the two germline ends. The CDR3 is 16 amino acids. CDR3 coding DNA: TGTGCCAGAAGCCTGGGTGGCAGGTGGGCGAACTATGGCTACACCTTC. The encoded protein is CARSLGGRWANYGYTF.

The chain has TRBV20-1 and TRBJ2-7; a weak D match, TRBD1 (6 bases). V gave up 6 bases and J gave up 3 bases, with 9 bases separating them. There are 11 residues in the CDR3. Germline V gene sequence: CDR1 DFQATT, CDR2 SNEGSKA (reference sequence). The CDR3 spells CSAVDSYEQYF. The DNA for the CDR3 is TGCAGTGCCGTGGACAGCTACGAGCAGTACTTC.

The chain combines TRBV30 with TRBJ1-2; TRBD1 might be the D (5 bases). With 5 bases removed from V and 3 bases from J, the gap between germline ends came to 22 bases. Germline loops: CDR1 GTSNPN, CDR2 SVGIG (reference sequence). CDR3 length equals 16 residues. CDR3 coding DNA: TGTGCCTGGTTCAGGGCCGGGGGGTCCGGGGACTATGGCTACACCTTC. This translates into CAWFRAGGSGDYGYTF.

The genes are TRBV5-4 and TRBJ1-6; D call uncertain. The V and J ends lost 5 bases and 6 bases respectively, with 12 bases between them. The CDR3 spans 14 residues. Germline CDR1 reads SGHNT; CDR2 reads YYREEE (reference sequence). CDR3: CASSPGELNSPLHF. The CDR3 DNA follows: TGTGCCAGCAGTCCCGGAGAACTTAATTCACCCCTCCACTTT.

DNA for the CDR3: TGCGCCAGCAGCGGTGGACCGGGACAGGGGTTAGGCGAGCAGTACTTC. Translation: CASSGGPGQGLGEQYF. The rearrangement joins TRBV5-1 to TRBJ2-7, with 10 bases matching TRBD1. The CDR3 sequence is 16 residues long. V gave up 4 bases and J gave up 6 bases; unmatched junction bases: 13. The V gene's germline CDR1 is SGHRS and CDR2 YFSETQ.

Concerning this clone itself: The junction departs from the called germline gene at one end, perhaps through a read error. The chain uses TRBV5-3 and TRBJ1-4; 9 positions agree with TRBD1. TRBV5-3 counts as an open reading frame of uncertain function. This CDR3 is built from 14 residues. The CDR3 region is CASSLQGANEKLFF. CDR3 sequence (DNA): TGTGCCAGCAGCTTACAGGGGGCGAATGAAAAACTGTTTTTT.